Detailed here is one TCR beta chain. Germline trimming cut 4 bases from V and 9 bases from J; bases unmatched to any gene: 9. The CDR3 extends over 15 amino acids. Looked up from germline, CDR1 is LGHDT and CDR2 is YNNKEL (reference sequence). The data were obtained in a study of T cells in Graves' hyperthyroidism and ophthalmopathy. Amplification targeted TCR beta CDR3 regions from RNA transcripts. First-round RT-PCR with HTBI primers amplified the TCR CDR3 region. TCRdb recomputed calls from the multiplex PCR reads with MiXCR, one row per CDR3 protein. The sample holds under 750,000 distinct CDR3 sequences; roughly 20% are singletons and the top ten take over 15%.

The sample taken for sequencing was blood. The chain has TRBV3-1 and TRBJ1-5, with 10 bases that match TRBD1. This receptor was identified in a woman aged 50 to 60 with Graves' hyperthyroidism that later progressed to Graves' ophthalmopathy. This CDR3 reads CASSPDDRGQGPQHF. The CDR3 DNA reads as TGTGCCAGCAGCCCCGATGACAGGGGGCAAGGGCCCCAGCATTTT.